Listed below are T cell receptor beta chains from one sample, sequenced in a study of blood T cell repertoires in COVID-19. Using immunoSEQ multiplex PCR, the repertoire was profiled, and TCRdb retains in-frame clones only, with some absent. The table has over 200,000 clones, almost 90% seen once. Sequences were obtained from PBMCs or T cells enriched from blood (not recorded which). Receptors were obtained from a man between 25 and 39 years old who had been exposed to COVID-19. Both conserved end residues are part of each CDR3. Fields, in order: clone size, D gene, J gene, V gene, CDR3 protein, CDR3 DNA. A D gene is named only where the DNA matches it firmly. Some rows have no size entry. The others give once, few or many, or a class for an expanded clone.

once . TRBJ1-1 TRBV7-9 CASSLTEGTEAFF TGTGCCAGCAGCTTAACAGAGGGCACTGAAGCTTTCTTT
. . TRBJ1-4 TRBV27 CASSLAGGHEKLFF TGTGCCAGCAGTTTAGCCGGAGGGCATGAAAAACTGTTTTTT
. . TRBJ2-3 TRBV11-2 CASSFPGGIDTQYF TGTGCCAGCAGCTTCCCCGGGGGTATCGATACGCAGTATTTT
. . TRBJ2-1 TRBV7-3 CASSPPGYNEQFF TGTGCCAGCAGCCCTCCGGGCTACAATGAGCAGTTCTTC
. . TRBJ2-7 TRBV4-1 CASSQEGLTDDEQYF TGCGCCAGCAGCCAAGAAGGCCTGACAGACGACGAGCAGTACTTC
. TRBD1 TRBJ1-2 TRBV2 CASSLRDSPNYGYTF TGTGCCAGCAGCTTAAGGGACAGCCCTAACTATGGCTACACCTTC
. . TRBJ1-6 TRBV19 CASSTLTGGKNNSPLHF TGTGCCAGTAGTACCCTCACGGGGGGGAAGAATAATTCACCCCTCCACTTT
. TRBD2 TRBJ2-5 TRBV9 CASSPGGAAEYETQYF TGTGCCAGCAGCCCGGGGGGGGCAGCAGAATACGAGACCCAGTACTTC
once . TRBJ2-7 TRBV10-3 CAISELLVRSSYEQYF TGTGCCATCAGTGAGTTACTAGTCCGGAGCTCCTACGAGCAGTACTTC
. . TRBJ1-2 TRBV6-5 CASSSPGPYGYTF TGTGCCAGCAGTTCCCCGGGTCCCTATGGCTACACCTTC
. . TRBJ2-7 TRBV4-1 CASSHGGTYEQYF TGCGCCAGCAGCCATGGCGGGACCTACGAGCAGTACTTC
. TRBD1 TRBJ2-7 TRBV19 CASTLVGDRGYEQYF TGTGCCAGTACGCTGGTTGGAGACAGGGGCTACGAGCAGTACTTC
. TRBD1 TRBJ2-3 TRBV27 CASSPLGGGATGGSTDTQYF TGTGCCAGCAGCCCTTTAGGTGGAGGGGCGACAGGGGGAAGCACAGATACGCAGTATTTT
. . TRBJ2-3 TRBV4-1 CASSQEGYGDTQYF TGCGCCAGCAGCCAAGAGGGCTACGGAGATACGCAGTATTTT
. TRBD1 TRBJ1-2 TRBV9 CASSEGQVVGVNYGYTF TGTGCCAGCAGCGAAGGACAGGTAGTTGGGGTTAACTATGGCTACACCTTC
. . TRBJ2-5 TRBV14 CASSQGLQGSQYF TGTGCCAGCAGCCAAGGCCTCCAGGGGTCCCAGTACTTC
. . TRBJ1-3 TRBV4-2 CASSQNRTSTIYF TGTGCCAGCAGCCAAAACAGGACGAGCACCATATATTTT
. . TRBJ2-7 TRBV9 CASSYLPRYEQYF TGTGCCAGCAGCTACCTCCCGAGGTACGAGCAGTACTTC
few . TRBJ1-2 TRBV5-1 CASSLFRDDGYTF TGCGCCAGCAGCTTGTTCAGGGATGATGGCTACACCTTC
. . TRBJ1-1 TRBV19 CASLVQGPMNTEAFF TGTGCCAGTCTGGTACAGGGCCCCATGAACACTGAAGCTTTCTTT
. . TRBJ2-1 TRBV11-2 CASSLSRVGEQFF TGTGCCAGCAGCTTATCGCGGGTCGGTGAGCAGTTCTTC
few . TRBJ2-2 TRBV7-6 CASSFSQAGELFF TGTGCCAGCAGCTTTTCCCAGGCCGGGGAGCTGTTTTTT
. . TRBJ1-5 TRBV6-2/TRBV6-3 CASSYPGFGSRSNQPQHF TGTGCCAGCAGTTATCCGGGTTTTGGGAGTAGGAGCAATCAGCCCCAGCATTTT
. TRBD2 TRBJ2-1 TRBV7-9 CASSSRLAGGPGEQFF TGTGCCAGCAGCTCCCGACTAGCGGGGGGGCCGGGGGAGCAGTTCTTC
. . TRBJ1-5 TRBV19 CASSTLFRGSSQPQHF TGTGCCAGTAGTACCCTTTTCCGGGGATCAAGCCAGCCCCAGCATTTT
. . TRBJ2-5 TRBV4-1 CASSQTPRGQETQYF TGCGCCAGCAGCCAAACACCCAGGGGCCAAGAGACCCAGTACTTC
. . TRBJ1-3 TRBV3-1/TRBV3-2 CASSRPLRGGTGGNTIYF TGTGCCAGCAGCCGGCCCTTACGGGGAGGGACTGGCGGAAACACCATATATTTT
few . TRBJ1-1 TRBV7-9 CASSFTGYEAFF TGTGCCAGCAGCTTCACGGGATATGAAGCTTTCTTT
. TRBD2 TRBJ2-1 TRBV14 CASSQFESGGFNEQFF TGTGCCAGCAGCCAATTCGAGAGCGGGGGGTTCAATGAGCAGTTCTTC
. . TRBJ1-2 TRBV5-5 CASLGQGPYGYTF TGTGCCAGTCTGGGTCAGGGTCCCTATGGCTACACCTTC
once TRBD1 TRBJ2-3 TRBV4-1 CASSQAETGLVDTQYF TGCGCCAGCAGCCAAGCCGAGACAGGGTTGGTAGATACGCAGTATTTT
. . TRBJ2-7 TRBV9 CASSALQGSSSEQYF TGTGCCAGCAGCGCGTTACAGGGATCCTCCTCCGAGCAGTACTTC
. . TRBJ2-3 TRBV7-9 CASSLEGVRGDTQYF TGTGCCAGCAGCTTGGAGGGGGTCAGGGGGGATACGCAGTATTTT
. TRBD2 TRBJ2-5 TRBV18 CASSPAYSSGMEETQYF TGTGCCAGCTCACCAGCCTATTCTAGCGGTATGGAGGAGACCCAGTACTTC
. TRBD2 TRBJ2-7 TRBV19 CATYSGTPGYEQYF TGTGCCACCTATAGCGGGACACCTGGCTACGAGCAGTACTTC
. . TRBJ2-2 TRBV7-9 CARVGGTGELFF TGTGCCAGAGTGGGGGGCACCGGGGAGCTGTTTTTT
. TRBD2 TRBJ2-3 TRBV5-1 CASSLASGVGDTQYF TGCGCCAGCAGCTTAGCTAGCGGGGTTGGAGATACGCAGTATTTT
. . TRBJ1-6 TRBV11-2 CASNPRGGVGNSPLHF TGTGCCAGCAACCCCCGGGGGGGGGTCGGGAATTCACCCCTCCACTTT
. . TRBJ1-5 TRBV4-1 CASSQGRRGNQPQHF TGCGCCAGCAGCCAAGGTCGGCGGGGGAATCAGCCCCAGCATTTT
. TRBD1 TRBJ2-7 TRBV30 CAWSAGTGDFYEQYF TGTGCCTGGAGTGCCGGGACAGGGGATTTCTACGAGCAGTACTTC
once . TRBJ2-3 TRBV5-1 CASSFLAQSSTDTQYF TGCGCCAGCAGCTTCCTAGCGCAGTCTAGCACAGATACGCAGTATTTT
. . TRBJ1-2 TRBV6-4 CASSPEQGGYGYTF TGTGCCAGCAGCCCCGAACAGGGCGGGTATGGCTACACCTTC
. TRBD1 TRBJ1-6 TRBV14 CASKLSGTENSPLHF TGTGCCAGCAAACTATCCGGGACAGAGAACTCACCCCTCCACTTT
. . TRBJ2-1 TRBV19 CASSIDLQATRFF TGTGCCAGTAGTATAGATCTCCAAGCCACGCGGTTCTTC